These 15 T cell receptor beta chains were sequenced from one sample in a study of cytomegalovirus exposure and HLA in healthy donors. Primers for the PCR totalled 60 Vbeta and 13 Jbeta. The table came from immunoSEQ multiplex PCR; TCRdb's copy has only in-frame clones and leaves some out. The sample has approximately 180,000 clones, roughly four fifths seen once; the top ten hold 2.2%. Sample: PBMCs. The receptor set was obtained from a woman under 40 in good health and CMV-seronegative.

The gene calls are TRBV7-9 and TRBJ2-7; the D gene is possibly TRBD2 (5 bases). Germline lookup yields CDR1 SEHNR and CDR2 FQNEAQ (reference sequence). The ends were cut back, 2 bases at V and 5 bases at J, with 19 bases in the middle. This CDR3 has 16 residues. CDR3 sequence (DNA): TGTGCCAGCAGCTTAAGTAGCGCGGATATCGTCCACGAGCAGTACTTC. Its translation is CASSLSSADIVHEQYF.

In regard to this clone: The germline gene is not matched at one end of the junction; a read error may be the cause. V and J are TRBV7-9 and TRBJ2-3, with a possible D match to TRBD2 (5 bases). The germline V gene encodes CDR1 SEHNR and CDR2 FQNEAQ (reference sequence). This CDR3 has 12 residues. In nucleotides, the CDR3 is TGTTCCAGCAGCGGTGTGAGCGTTACGCAGTATTTT. It is translated as CSSSGVSVTQYF.

The chain joins TRBV7-8 to TRBJ1-1, with a possible D match to TRBD1 (6 bases). The CDR3 length is 15 residues. V was pared by 5 bases and J by 6 bases, with 19 bases between. Per the germline V gene, CDR1 is SGHVS and CDR2 is FQNEAQ. The CDR3 DNA reads as TGTGCCAGCAGCCTAAGACAGGAAAGTTCTGCTGAAGCTTTCTTT. This gives the protein CASSLRQESSAEAFF.

Only one count was recorded for this clone. V and J are TRBV28 and TRBJ2-3; the D gene is possibly TRBD2 (5 bases). Per germline, CDR1 MDHEN and CDR2 SYDVKM. The CDR3 is made up of 14 amino acids. The V end was cut by 8 bases, the J end by 10 bases, with 22 bases between. The CDR3 here is CASASPSVGSAQYF. CDR3 coding DNA: TGTGCCAGCGCCTCCCCCTCAGTAGGGAGTGCGCAGTATTTT.

In its sample, this clone was seen a few times. The gene calls are TRBV7-9 and TRBJ2-7; 8 bases fit TRBD1. The length of the CDR3 is 14 residues. CDR1 is SEHNR, CDR2 FQNEAQ, per germline (reference sequence). V lost 1 base to trimming and J lost 5 bases; unmatched junction nucleotides: 4. CDR3 nucleotide sequence: TGTGCCAGCAGCTTAGACAGGGGGTCTCACGAGCAGTACTTC. Residues: CASSLDRGSHEQYF.

In its sample, this clone was seen a few times. The chain carries TRBV9 and TRBJ1-4; 7 nucleotides line up with TRBD1. Germline lookup yields CDR1 SGDLS and CDR2 YYNGEE. The CDR3 sequence is 17 residues long. The trim removed 4 bases at V and 4 bases at J, leaving 13 bases unmatched. This chain's CDR3 is CASSQGVRGQINEKLFF. DNA of the CDR3: TGTGCCAGCAGCCAGGGGGTGAGGGGACAGATTAATGAAAAACTGTTTTTT.

CDR3 coding DNA: TGTGCCCACGGACAGTTCCCTTTTAATGAAAAACTGTTTTTT. Its translation is CAHGQFPFNEKLFF. The chain employs TRBV27 and TRBJ1-4; D might be TRBD1 (6 bases). Germline CDR1 MNHEY, CDR2 SMNVEV (reference sequence). V lost 11 bases and J 4 bases, leaving 17 bases between the germline ends. The CDR3 is made up of 14 amino acids.

The chain couples TRBV28 to TRBJ1-2, with TRBD1 matching 8 bases. J lost 6 bases, V lost 1 base, and 10 bases had no gene match. The CDR3 spans 16 residues. CDR1 is MDHEN and CDR2 is SYDVKM in the germline V gene. In DNA, the CDR3 is TGTGCCAGCAGTTTATCCCCCGGCAGGGGGCCTCATGGCTACACCTTC. Translation: CASSLSPGRGPHGYTF.

J is TRBJ2-5 and V is TRBV6-1; 9 bases agree with TRBD2. V lost 2 bases, J lost 4 bases, and 8 bases stayed unmatched. Germline V CDR1 and CDR2: MNHNS, SASEGT. The CDR3 length is 16 residues. CDR3 DNA: TGTGCCAGCAGTGAACAGCTGGCGGGGGGGCCAGAGACCCAGTACTTC. Translating it yields CASSEQLAGGPETQYF.

The chain recombines TRBV6-5 with TRBJ2-5, with 13 bases aligning to TRBD2. V shed 6 bases, J shed 4 bases, and the junction held 5 bases outside the gene matches. The CDR3 extends over 15 amino acids. Germline V gene sequence: CDR1 MNHEY, CDR2 SVGAGI. CDR3 coding DNA: TGTGCCAGCAGCCTACTAGCGGGAGGGGCAGAGACCCAGTACTTC. Encoded protein: CASSLLAGGAETQYF.

The CDR3 spells CASSFRGEYNEQFF. The CDR3 bases are TGTGCCAGCAGTTTCAGGGGGGAATACAATGAGCAGTTCTTC. The V gene is TRBV27, the J gene TRBJ2-1; TRBD1 might be the D (7 bases). CDR3 size: 14 residues. V was trimmed by 3 bases and J by 4 bases, leaving 10 bases between them. Germline-derived CDR1 and CDR2 are MNHEY and SMNVEV (reference sequence).

This chain uses TRBV2 with TRBJ1-1, with TRBD1 matching 12 bases. The V gene's germline CDR1 is SNHLY and CDR2 FYNNEI. The CDR3 covers 14 residues. V shed 6 bases, J shed 4 bases, and the junction held 3 bases outside the gene matches. CDR3 residues: CASSGTGGGTEAFF. The CDR3 coding sequence is TGTGCCAGCAGCGGGACAGGGGGCGGCACTGAAGCTTTCTTT.

As regards this clone: A junction boundary mismatches the germline segment, possibly from a read error. The V and J genes are TRBV2 and TRBJ2-6, with TRBD1 matching 7 bases. Germline CDR1 is SNHLY and CDR2 is FYNNEI. This CDR3 is built from 17 residues. In nucleotides, the CDR3 is TGTGCCAGCCAGACCACAACAGGGGCCTCTGGGGCCAACGGCCTGACTTTC. Amino acids: CASQTTTGASGANGLTF.

The gene calls are TRBV27 and TRBJ2-6; 7 nucleotides align to TRBD1. The CDR3 is 17 residues long. Trimming at V came to 6 bases and at J to 2 bases, leaving 10 bases not matched to a gene. Germline V lookup: CDR1 MNHEY, CDR2 SMNVEV (reference sequence). The CDR3 reads CASRANRGAPGANVLTF. The CDR3 DNA sequence: TGTGCCAGCAGGGCAAACAGGGGCGCTCCTGGGGCCAACGTCCTGACTTTC.

The CDR3 nucleotides read TGTGCCAGCAGCCCCGGGTATGGCTCCTCCTACGAGCAGTACTTC. This sequence encodes CASSPGYGSSYEQYF. This rearrangement joins TRBV7-7 to TRBJ2-7; D remains ambiguous. This CDR3 has 15 amino acids. The ends were cut back, 5 bases at V and 0 bases at J, with 14 bases in the middle. Germline loops: CDR1 SSHAT, CDR2 FNYEAQ (reference sequence).